The rows below give T cell receptor beta chains drawn from one sample of a study of OX40 agonist ivuxolimab in advanced cancers. Method: immunoSEQ multiplex PCR; TCRdb's copy keeps in-frame clones and lacks some. The profile shows about 49,000 clones, roughly 85% of them singletons. Sequenced here: CD4+ or CD8+ T cells sorted from blood, sampled in a trial of the OX40 agonist ivuxolimab. The receptors were sampled from an adult with an advanced solid tumor such as melanoma, head and neck, liver or kidney cancer. The CDR3 runs from the conserved cysteine through the conserved F or W. Each record gives: clone size, D gene, V gene, J gene, CDR3 DNA, CDR3 protein. A D gene is named only where the DNA matches it firmly. Where a row states a size, it is once, few, many or the class of an expanded clone; other rows omit it.

-	-	TRBV2	TRBJ2-1	TGTGCCAGCTCCCCGGTTAGCTCCTACAATGAGCAGTTCTTC	CASSPVSSYNEQFF
-	-	TRBV5-6	TRBJ2-5	TGTGCCAGCATCGGGCAGGGGACCCAGTACTTC	CASIGQGTQYF
-	TRBD1	TRBV28	TRBJ2-1	TGTGCCAGCAGTCCCTTAAGGACAGGATCCTACAATGAGCAGTTCTTC	CASSPLRTGSYNEQFF
-	TRBD1	TRBV5-6	TRBJ2-7	TGTGCCAGCGGCCCCGGGACAGGGGGCTACGAGCAGTACTTC	CASGPGTGGYEQYF
-	-	TRBV6-1	TRBJ1-5	TGTGCCAGCAACATACCCAATCAGCCCCAGCATTTT	CASNIPNQPQHF
-	TRBD1	TRBV6-6	TRBJ1-2	TGTGCCAGCCTAGGTTATAGGACAGGGTTCTATGGCTACACCTTC	CASLGYRTGFYGYTF
-	-	TRBV11-2	TRBJ2-3	TGTGCCAGCAGTAGTCCGATGGGAGATACGCAGTATTTT	CASSSPMGDTQYF
-	-	TRBV4-1	TRBJ2-1	TGCGCCAGCAGCCAAGAGACCCCGAGCTCCTACAATGAGCAGTTCTTC	CASSQETPSSYNEQFF
once	-	TRBV19	TRBJ2-2	TGTGCCAGTAGCGGGCAGGGATTTAACACCGGGGAGCTGTTTTTT	CASSGQGFNTGELFF
-	TRBD1	TRBV5-6	TRBJ1-1	TGTGCAGAAGGAGCAGGGGGCGCGACTGAAGCTTTCTTT	CAEGAGGATEAFF
once	TRBD1	TRBV19	TRBJ2-2	TGTGCCAGTAGTGCCCGGACAGGGGGCGCGAACGGGGAGCTGTTTTTT	CASSARTGGANGELFF
-	TRBD1	TRBV29-1	TRBJ1-6	TGCAGCGCTGGACAGGGTGGGTCGTCACCCCTCCACTTT	CSAGQGGSSPLHF
-	TRBD1	TRBV9	TRBJ2-1	TGTGCCAGCAGCGTAGAAGGACAGGCAAAGGATGAGCAGTTCTTC	CASSVEGQAKDEQFF
few	TRBD1	TRBV7-6	TRBJ1-2	TGTGCCAGCAGCCCCGGGACAGGGGGCGCGTACTATGGCTACACCTTC	CASSPGTGGAYYGYTF
-	-	TRBV11-2	TRBJ1-1	TGTGCCAGCAGCCCTTTCCACACTGAAGCTTTCTTT	CASSPFHTEAFF
-	-	TRBV11-1	TRBJ2-5	TGTGCCAGCAGCTTAAGTACGGTTTACCAAGAGACCCAGTACTTC	CASSLSTVYQETQYF
-	TRBD2	TRBV12-5	TRBJ2-2	TGTGCTAGCTGGGGGGGACCCAACACCGGGGAGCTGTTTTTT	CASWGGPNTGELFF
-	-	TRBV6-5	TRBJ2-5	TGTGCCAGCAGTTACTCGAATTCCTGGCACCAAGAGACCCAGTACTTC	CASSYSNSWHQETQYF
-	-	TRBV28	TRBJ1-6	TGTGCCAGCAGTTTGTGGGAGAGCTCCTATAATTCACCCCTCCACTTT	CASSLWESSYNSPLHF
-	TRBD1	TRBV19	TRBJ2-4	TGTGCCAGTAGTATAGCGGGACAGGGGACTTTAGCCAAAAACATTCAGTACTTC	CASSIAGQGTLAKNIQYF
once	-	TRBV4-1	TRBJ2-1	TGCGCCAGCAGCCAAGAACCTCGAACAGCCCTGAAATCATCCTACAATGAGCAGTTCTTC	CASSQEPRTALKSSYNEQFF
once	-	TRBV7-9	TRBJ1-1	TGTGCCAGCAGCAGCCCCGCAGGGCCGAACACTGAAGCTTTCTTT	CASSSPAGPNTEAFF
-	TRBD1	TRBV6-5	TRBJ2-7	TGTGCCAGCAGTGGGACAGTCCCCGAGCAGTACTTC	CASSGTVPEQYF
-	-	TRBV28	TRBJ1-2	TGTGCCAGCAGTTTTGGTGCCGGTTACACCTTC	CASSFGAGYTF
-	-	TRBV5-5	TRBJ2-2	TGTGCCAGCAGCTTGGGGAGGACGAACACCGGGGAGCTGTTTTTT	CASSLGRTNTGELFF
-	-	TRBV27	TRBJ2-7	TGTGCCAGCAGTTTTGTCCTGGGCTACGAGCAGTACTTC	CASSFVLGYEQYF
-	TRBD1	TRBV7-2	TRBJ2-7	TGTGCCAGCAGCTTACCCCACTTAGGGACAGGGTTGATCGAGCAGTACTTC	CASSLPHLGTGLIEQYF
-	-	TRBV6-5	TRBJ1-5	TGTGCCAGCAGTTACTCGATCAGCACTAGCAATCAGCCCCAGCATTTT	CASSYSISTSNQPQHF
-	-	TRBV27	TRBJ1-2	TGTGCCAGCAGTTTTGGACAGAACCCTAACTATGGCTACACCTTC	CASSFGQNPNYGYTF
once	-	TRBV10-3	TRBJ1-5	TGTGCCATCAGTGATCTCCCCACCGGGAGCAATCAGCCCCAGCATTTT	CAISDLPTGSNQPQHF
-	-	TRBV4-1	TRBJ1-5	TGCGCCAGCAGTCTTCTTCTCAGCAATCAGCCCCAGCATTTT	CASSLLLSNQPQHF
-	-	TRBV19	TRBJ1-1	TGTGCCAGTAAGACGATTGAGGTGAACACTGAAGCTTTCTTT	CASKTIEVNTEAFF
-	TRBD1	TRBV5-1	TRBJ2-1	TGCGCCAGCAGCCGGGTCGACAGGGAACACAATGAGCAGTTCTTC	CASSRVDREHNEQFF
-	-	TRBV27	TRBJ2-3	TGTGCCAGCAGTTCCGGGACGATAAGCACAGATACGCAGTATTTT	CASSSGTISTDTQYF
once	-	TRBV27	TRBJ2-3	TGTGCCAGCAGTTTGGGCCATACGCAGTATTTT	CASSLGHTQYF
once	TRBD1	TRBV27	TRBJ1-3	TGTGCCAGCAGTTCCCAACTACCTTCAGGGGGCACGTCTGGAAACACCATATATTTT	CASSSQLPSGGTSGNTIYF
-	TRBD1	TRBV28	TRBJ1-5	TGTGCCAGCCGGGACAGGGTGAGTCAGCCCCAGCATTTT	CASRDRVSQPQHF
-	-	TRBV7-9	TRBJ1-2	TGTGCCAGCAGCTTAGTGGGGGGAAGCTATGGCTACACCTTC	CASSLVGGSYGYTF
-	-	TRBV5-6	TRBJ1-4	TGTGCCAGCAGCTTTTCCCCCACTCTAGAGAAACTGTTTTTT	CASSFSPTLEKLFF
few	-	TRBV7-9	TRBJ2-3	TGTGCCAGCAGTCCCCGAGAAGGACAGCCCACAGATACGCAGTATTTT	CASSPREGQPTDTQYF
-	-	TRBV27	TRBJ2-2	TGTGCCAGCAGTTTTGGGGTCGGGGAGCTGTTTTTT	CASSFGVGELFF
once	TRBD1	TRBV6-5	TRBJ1-1	TGTGCCAGCAGTTACTCCCCTCAGGGGGGAGAAACTGAAGCTTTCTTT	CASSYSPQGGETEAFF
-	-	TRBV5-1	TRBJ2-1	TGCGCCAGCAGCTTGGGTAACCCGGGGTACAATGAGCAGTTCTTC	CASSLGNPGYNEQFF
-	-	TRBV20-1	TRBJ1-2	TGCAGTGCTACGGGAGACTATGGCTACACCTTC	CSATGDYGYTF
-	TRBD1	TRBV5-7	TRBJ2-3	TGTGCCAGCAGCTGGACAGGGAGGTCAGATACGCAGTATTTT	CASSWTGRSDTQYF
-	TRBD1	TRBV2	TRBJ2-1	TGTGCCAGCAGTGCCCTAATCGGACAGGGGACCGGGCGCTCCTACAATGAGCAGTTCTTC	CASSALIGQGTGRSYNEQFF
-	-	TRBV15	TRBJ1-4	TGTGCCACCAGCAGAGATCCTACAACTAATGAAAAACTGTTTTTT	CATSRDPTTNEKLFF
-	-	TRBV9	TRBJ1-4	TGTGCCAGCAGCGTAGTAGGGACATCTAATGAAAAACTGTTTTTT	CASSVVGTSNEKLFF
-	-	TRBV5-8	TRBJ1-4	TGTGCCAGCAGCCTCTGCGTGAAGGTTGAAAAACTGTTTTTT	CASSLCVKVEKLFF
-	TRBD2	TRBV7-6	TRBJ2-7	TGTGCCAGCAGCTTAGACGGGGGGGGAAACGCCTACGAGCAGTACTTC	CASSLDGGGNAYEQYF
few	-	TRBV6-5	TRBJ1-5	TGTGCCAGCAGTTACTCGATGTGGCCCTCGCATTTT	CASSYSMWPSHF